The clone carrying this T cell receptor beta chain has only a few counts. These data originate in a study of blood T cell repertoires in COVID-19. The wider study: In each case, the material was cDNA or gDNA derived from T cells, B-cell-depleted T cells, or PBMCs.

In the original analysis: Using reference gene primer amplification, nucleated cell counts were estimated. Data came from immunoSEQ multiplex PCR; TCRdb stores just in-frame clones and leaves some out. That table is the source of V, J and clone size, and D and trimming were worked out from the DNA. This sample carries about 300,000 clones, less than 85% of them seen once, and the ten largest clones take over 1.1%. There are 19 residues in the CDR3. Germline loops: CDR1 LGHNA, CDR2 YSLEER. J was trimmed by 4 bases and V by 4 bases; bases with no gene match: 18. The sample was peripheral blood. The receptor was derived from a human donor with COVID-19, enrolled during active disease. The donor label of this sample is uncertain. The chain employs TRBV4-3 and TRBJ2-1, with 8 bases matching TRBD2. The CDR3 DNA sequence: TGCGCCAGCAGCCCGTTTCGGTCCGCACTAGCGGATGAGTACAATGAGCAGTTCTTC. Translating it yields CASSPFRSALADEYNEQFF.